A selection of T cell receptor beta chains follows, all from one sample in a study of blood T cell repertoires in COVID-19. The data were produced by immunoSEQ multiplex PCR, yet TCRdb's version contains in-frame clones alone and is incomplete. Of about 140,000 clones listed, around three quarters are singletons. Source material: peripheral blood. The receptors come from a man in his 60s with acute or convalescent COVID-19. Both conserved end residues are part of each CDR3. The D gene is left open where the match is weak. For some rows the clone size is stated as once, few or many, or as a class when expanded; others skip it.

TRBJ1-1,TRBV5-1,.,.,TGCGCCAGCAGCTCTGCAGGGGCGGGCACTGAAGCTTTCTTT,CASSSAGAGTEAFF
TRBJ2-7,TRBV6-6,.,.,TGTGCCAGCAAAGACCGCGGGATGATCCTGAACTACGAGCAGTACTTC,CASKDRGMILNYEQYF
TRBJ1-2,TRBV2,.,.,TGTGCCAGCCTGAGGACAGCCGTTGGTGGCTACACCTTC,CASLRTAVGGYTF
TRBJ1-1,TRBV6-4,.,.,TGTGCCAGCAGTCAGGAGGACAGTTTGAACACTGAAGCTTTCTTT,CASSQEDSLNTEAFF
TRBJ1-2,TRBV28,.,few,TGTGCCAGCGGAAAACCGGGGATCCTCGGCTACACCTTC,CASGKPGILGYTF
TRBJ2-7,TRBV29-1,TRBD2,.,TGCAGCGCCCACTTCCTTAAGACTAGCGGCTACGAGCAGTACTTC,CSAHFLKTSGYEQYF
TRBJ2-2,TRBV3-1/TRBV3-2,.,.,TGTGCCAGCAGCTTTTACGGGGAGCTGTTTTTT,CASSFYGELFF
TRBJ1-2,TRBV6-5,TRBD1,.,TGTGCCAGCAGCCATCGACAGGGAGACGGCTATGGCTACACCTTC,CASSHRQGDGYGYTF
TRBJ1-1,TRBV20-1,.,.,TGCATACCCCTCCGGGGCACTGAAGCTTTCTTT,CIPLRGTEAFF
TRBJ1-2,TRBV2,TRBD1,.,TGTGCCAGCAGTGCTAGACAGGGGGGCTATGGCTACACCTTC,CASSARQGGYGYTF
TRBJ1-6,TRBV6-5,.,.,TGTGCCAGCAGGCGATACGAGGGTTCACCCCTCCACTTT,CASRRYEGSPLHF
TRBJ2-1,TRBV19,TRBD2,.,TGTGCCAGTAGTTTCTCTCCGGGACTAGCTAGGTACAATGAGCAGTTCTTC,CASSFSPGLARYNEQFF
TRBJ2-7,TRBV6-6,TRBD2,once,TGTGCCAGCAGGACTAGCGGTACCTACGAGCAGTACTTC,CASRTSGTYEQYF
TRBJ2-2,TRBV9,TRBD2,.,TGTGCCAGCAGCGTAGGCCTTGCCGGACTAGGCCATGGCGCCGGGGAGCTGTTTTTT,CASSVGLAGLGHGAGELFF
TRBJ2-2,TRBV3-1/TRBV3-2,TRBD2,.,TGTGCCAGCAGCCAAGACGAGCGGGAGAACACCGGGGAGCTGTTTTTT,CASSQDERENTGELFF
TRBJ2-5,TRBV29-1,TRBD1,.,TGCAGCGTTGGGACAGGGTTGGGACAAGAGACCCAGTACTTC,CSVGTGLGQETQYF
TRBJ2-2,TRBV5-6,.,.,TGTGCCAGCAGCTTCGGGACAAACACCGGGGAGCTGTTTTTT,CASSFGTNTGELFF
TRBJ2-1,TRBV28,TRBD2,.,TGTGCCAGCATCCGAGCGGAGCGGGGCTACAATGAGCAGTTCTTC,CASIRAERGYNEQFF
TRBJ2-1,TRBV10-3,TRBD2,.,TGTGCCATCAGTGAACTAGCGGGAGCTAGTCATGAGCAGTTCTTC,CAISELAGASHEQFF
TRBJ2-3,TRBV5-1,.,.,TGCGCCAGCAGCTTTAAGACTCTCGGGACAACCACAGATACGCAGTATTTT,CASSFKTLGTTTDTQYF
TRBJ1-1,TRBV7-6,TRBD1,.,TGTGCCAGCAGCTCCCGACAGGGTTCTAGGAACACTGAAGCTTTCTTT,CASSSRQGSRNTEAFF
TRBJ1-3,TRBV5-6,.,.,TGTGCCAGCAGCTTGCTTTCAGACAGAAGAGGAAACACCATATATTTT,CASSLLSDRRGNTIYF
TRBJ1-4,TRBV4-3,.,.,TGCGCCAGCAGCCAAGGGTCTCCGGCAGGAACTGAAAAACTGTTTTTT,CASSQGSPAGTEKLFF
TRBJ1-2,TRBV27,.,.,TGTGCCAGCAGTTTAGGGCGGGGTCGCTATGGCTACACCTTC,CASSLGRGRYGYTF
TRBJ2-1,TRBV19,.,.,TGTGCCAGTAGTATGAGGGAGGCCACTTACAATGAGCAGTTCTTC,CASSMREATYNEQFF
TRBJ1-4,TRBV15,.,.,TGTGCCACCAGCAGAGGGGGCGCGGGGCGAACTAATGAAAAACTGTTTTTT,CATSRGGAGRTNEKLFF
TRBJ2-2,TRBV27,TRBD2,.,TGTGCCAGCAGTAGAAATTCCGGGACTAGCGGGAGGACCGGGGAGCTGTTTTTT,CASSRNSGTSGRTGELFF
TRBJ1-2,TRBV5-4,.,.,TGTGCCAGCAGACCTATAGCTAACTATGGCTACACCTTC,CASRPIANYGYTF
TRBJ1-1,TRBV5-1,.,.,TGCGCCAGCAGCGGGGGACTCTCGAACACTGAAGCTTTCTTT,CASSGGLSNTEAFF
TRBJ1-2,TRBV7-2,.,.,TGTGCCAGCAGCTTAGGCGGCGGGCAGCGACTTATATATGGCTACACCTTC,CASSLGGGQRLIYGYTF
TRBJ2-3,TRBV19,.,many,TGTGCCAGTAAACCGGGTGTCACAGATACGCAGTATTTT,CASKPGVTDTQYF
TRBJ2-2,TRBV7-2,.,once,TGTGCCAGCAGCTCTACCACAGGTACCGGGGAGCTGTTTTTT,CASSSTTGTGELFF
TRBJ2-7,TRBV7-9,.,.,TGTGCCAGCAGCTTAAGGAGGGATCAGGCATACGAGCAGTACTTC,CASSLRRDQAYEQYF
TRBJ1-5,TRBV7-9,TRBD1,.,TGTGCCAGCAGCTTAGGGCTCGACAGGGGAGGGAATCAGCCCCAGCATTTT,CASSLGLDRGGNQPQHF
TRBJ2-3,TRBV25-1,TRBD2,.,TGTGCCAGCAGTGGGAGAACGGGAGGGCAAGCGCAGTATTTT,CASSGRTGGQAQYF
TRBJ2-7,TRBV3-1/TRBV3-2,.,few,TGTGCCAGCAGCCAAGATCTGGCTAGTTACGAGCAGTACTTC,CASSQDLASYEQYF
TRBJ2-7,TRBV5-1,TRBD1,.,TGCGCCAGCAGCCCAGGACAGGAGACCTACGAGCAGTACTTC,CASSPGQETYEQYF
TRBJ1-2,TRBV4-1,.,.,TGCGCCAGCAGCCAGCCCCCCTCAGCGGCGCTCTCCTATGGCTACACCTTC,CASSQPPSAALSYGYTF
TRBJ2-7,TRBV5-1,TRBD1,.,TGCGCCAGCAGCGTAACAGGGGGGTACGAGCAGTACTTC,CASSVTGGYEQYF
TRBJ2-6,TRBV13,.,.,TGTGCCAGCAGCTTATACCGGACAGCAATGGCGCCTGGGGCCAACGTCCTGACTTTC,CASSLYRTAMAPGANVLTF
TRBJ1-2,TRBV25-1,.,.,TGTGCCAGCGGGACTAGCTATGGCTACACCTTC,CASGTSYGYTF
TRBJ2-7,TRBV5-8,TRBD2,.,TGTGCCAGCAGCTTGGAGCGTCTAGCGGGAGCTAGCGAGCAGTACTTC,CASSLERLAGASEQYF
TRBJ1-6,TRBV6-1,.,.,TGTGCCAGCAGTGCACGGAGGGACTCTTTGAATTCACCCCTCCACTTT,CASSARRDSLNSPLHF
TRBJ2-1,TRBV6-4,.,.,TGTGCCAGCAGCGTAGAGTTCCCCTCCTACAATGAGCAGTTCTTC,CASSVEFPSYNEQFF
TRBJ2-7,TRBV4-3,TRBD2,.,TGCGCCAGCAGTTACCACGCCGGGACTAGCGGGAGCCAGTTCTCCTACGAGCAGTACTTC,CASSYHAGTSGSQFSYEQYF
TRBJ2-5,TRBV4-1,TRBD2,.,TGCGCCAGCAGCCAACTAGCGGGAGCAAAGACCCAGTACTTC,CASSQLAGAKTQYF
TRBJ1-2,TRBV11-2,.,.,TGTGCCAGCAGGCCCTCATACAGGCCAGCTAACTATGGCTACACCTTC,CASRPSYRPANYGYTF
TRBJ2-5,TRBV5-8,.,.,TGTGCCAGCAGGGGGGGACGCGGGCGACAAGAGACCCAGTACTTC,CASRGGRGRQETQYF
TRBJ2-1,TRBV28,TRBD1,once,TGTGCCAGCAGAGACAGGGATGGGGAGCAGTTCTTC,CASRDRDGEQFF
TRBJ2-1,TRBV30,TRBD1,.,TGTGCCTGGACCGGGACAGGGTTAGTAGGGGATGAGCAGTTCTTC,CAWTGTGLVGDEQFF
TRBJ2-3,TRBV6-1,TRBD2,.,TGTGCCAGCAGTGAATCGGGAAGCGGGAGCGATACGCAGTATTTT,CASSESGSGSDTQYF
TRBJ1-2,TRBV5-1,.,.,TGCGCCAGCAGCTTGGGGACAAACAATGGCTACACCTTC,CASSLGTNNGYTF
TRBJ2-2,TRBV4-3,.,.,TGCGCCAGCAGCCAAGATCTTAGGGCAGGGTTTTATACCGGGGAGCTGTTTTTT,CASSQDLRAGFYTGELFF
TRBJ1-1,TRBV18,.,.,TGTGCCAGCTCACCTTCGGACAGCCCGAACACTGAAGCTTTCTTT,CASSPSDSPNTEAFF
TRBJ1-1,TRBV19,.,.,TGTGCCAGTAGTATATCAGGTATGAACACTGAAGCTTTCTTT,CASSISGMNTEAFF
TRBJ1-5,TRBV27,TRBD1,.,TGTGCCAGCAGATACGGGACAGGGGGCGATCAGCCCCAGCATTTT,CASRYGTGGDQPQHF
TRBJ2-7,TRBV27,TRBD1,.,TGTGCCAGCAGTACCCCCGGGACAGCTTCCTACGAGCAGTACTTC,CASSTPGTASYEQYF
TRBJ1-4,TRBV4-2,.,.,TGTGCCAGCAGCCAAGATGGGGCAGGGGTCGAAAAACTGTTTTTT,CASSQDGAGVEKLFF
TRBJ1-1,TRBV5-1,TRBD1,.,TGCGCCAGCAGCTTGTGGACAGGGGGCACTGAAGCTTTCTTT,CASSLWTGGTEAFF